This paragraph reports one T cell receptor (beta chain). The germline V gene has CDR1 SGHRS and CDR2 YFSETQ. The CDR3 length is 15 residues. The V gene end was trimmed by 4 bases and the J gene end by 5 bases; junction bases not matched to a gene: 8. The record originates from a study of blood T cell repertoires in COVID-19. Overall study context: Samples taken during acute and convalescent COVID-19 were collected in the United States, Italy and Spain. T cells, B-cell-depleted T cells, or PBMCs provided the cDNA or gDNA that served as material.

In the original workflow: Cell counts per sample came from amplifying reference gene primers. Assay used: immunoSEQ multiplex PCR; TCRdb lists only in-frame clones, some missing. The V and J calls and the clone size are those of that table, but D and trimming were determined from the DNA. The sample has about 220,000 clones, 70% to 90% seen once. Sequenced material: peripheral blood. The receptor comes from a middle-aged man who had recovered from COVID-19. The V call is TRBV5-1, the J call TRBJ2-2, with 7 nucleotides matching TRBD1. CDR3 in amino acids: CASSLDRPQTGELFF. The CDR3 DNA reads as TGCGCCAGCAGCCTGGACAGGCCTCAAACCGGGGAGCTGTTTTTT.